This T cell receptor beta chain is from a study of blood T cell repertoires in COVID-19. Overall study context: In each case, the material was cDNA or gDNA derived from T cells, B-cell-depleted T cells, or PBMCs.

Seattle enrolled patients during active infection and tracked them longitudinally. Sequencing used immunoSEQ multiplex PCR; TCRdb keeps in-frame clones, though not all of them. The sample lists fewer than 250,000 clones; 70% to 90% were seen once. The V end was cut by 1 base, the J end by 1 base, with 7 bases between. The CDR3 totals 14 residues. Germline V gene lookup returns CDR1 LGHDT and CDR2 YNNKEL (reference sequence). The V call is TRBV3-1 (or the pseudogene TRBV3-2), the J call TRBJ1-1, with D possibly matching TRBD1 (6 bases). The specimen sequenced was peripheral blood. This receptor was identified in a man aged 60 to 75 with COVID-19, enrolled during active disease. CDR3 sequence reads: CASSQVGQNTEAFF. The CDR3 DNA follows: TGTGCCAGCAGCCAAGTGGGACAGAACACTGAAGCTTTCTTT.